A selection of T cell receptor beta chains follows, all from one sample in a study of cytomegalovirus exposure and HLA in healthy donors. TCRdb's copy holds only in-frame clones and misses some; the assay was immunoSEQ multiplex PCR. Among about 44,000 clones listed, about 90% were seen once. The sequenced sample consisted of PBMCs. Receptor source: a middle-aged woman in good health and CMV-seropositive. Both conserved end residues are part of each CDR3.

length,V,J,CDR3
17,TRBV11-2,TRBJ2-1,CASSSSRRDRGDNEQFF
15,TRBV2,TRBJ2-7,CASSGGLERGNEQYF
14,TRBV5-1,TRBJ2-1,CASSPRGFGNEQFF
19,TRBV14,TRBJ2-3,CASSQGSDVRQVMIDTQYF
15,TRBV11-2,TRBJ2-1,CASSLLLGGGNEQFF
16,TRBV4-1,TRBJ1-4,CASSQAGAATNEKLFF
13,TRBV6-5,TRBJ1-1,CASSYQGDTEAFF
15,TRBV19,TRBJ1-2,CASSPQRQGNYGYTF
16,TRBV7-9,TRBJ1-2,CASSIAAAGQGLGYTF
14,TRBV7-7,TRBJ2-3,CASSATSSTDTQYF
16,TRBV2,TRBJ2-6,CASSDDSGAGANVLTF
13,TRBV18,TRBJ1-5,CASSPGGNQPQHF
14,TRBV27,TRBJ2-6,CASSRVRGANVLTF
14,TRBV5-6,TRBJ1-5,CASSLTGSYEPQHF
13,TRBV7-6,TRBJ2-1,CASSLEQGYEQFF
13,TRBV6-1,TRBJ1-5,CASKRDSNQPQHF
16,TRBV5-1,TRBJ1-4,CASSITGGAGNEKLFF
12,TRBV6-1,TRBJ1-3,CASNPYGNTIYF
15,TRBV5-7,TRBJ1-2,CASSLVFVPSYGYTF
15,TRBV6-5,TRBJ1-3,CASSQSRDRANTIYF
15,TRBV14,TRBJ2-3,CASSQGGLGTDTQYF
12,TRBV6-5,TRBJ1-2,CASSLQGQGKNF
12,TRBV10-3,TRBJ1-1,CATRQGPTEAFF
16,TRBV4-2,TRBJ1-4,CASSQDMTGSGEKLFF
12,TRBV2,TRBJ1-1,CASTGEATEAFF